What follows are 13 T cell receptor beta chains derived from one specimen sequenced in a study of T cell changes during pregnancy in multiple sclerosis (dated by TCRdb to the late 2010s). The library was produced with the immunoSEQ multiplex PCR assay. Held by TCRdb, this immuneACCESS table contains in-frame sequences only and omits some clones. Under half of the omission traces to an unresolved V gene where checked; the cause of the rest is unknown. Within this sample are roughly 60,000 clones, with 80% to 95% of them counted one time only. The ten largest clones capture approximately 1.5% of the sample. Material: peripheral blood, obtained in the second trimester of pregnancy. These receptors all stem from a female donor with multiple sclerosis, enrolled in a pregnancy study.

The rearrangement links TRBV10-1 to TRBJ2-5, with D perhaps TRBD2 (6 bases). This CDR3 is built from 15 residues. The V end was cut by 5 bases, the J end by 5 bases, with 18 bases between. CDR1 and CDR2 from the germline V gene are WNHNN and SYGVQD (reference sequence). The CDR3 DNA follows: TGCGCCAGCAGTCGGGACTCCGGCGGTTTGGAGACCCAGTACTTC. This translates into CASSRDSGGLETQYF.

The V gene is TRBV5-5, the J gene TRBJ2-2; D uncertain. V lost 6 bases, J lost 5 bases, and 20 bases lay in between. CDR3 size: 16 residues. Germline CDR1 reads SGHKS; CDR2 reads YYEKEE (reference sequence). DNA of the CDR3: TGTGCCAGCAAAAAACTACCGGAGCAGAATACCGGGGAGCTGTTTTTT. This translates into CASKKLPEQNTGELFF.

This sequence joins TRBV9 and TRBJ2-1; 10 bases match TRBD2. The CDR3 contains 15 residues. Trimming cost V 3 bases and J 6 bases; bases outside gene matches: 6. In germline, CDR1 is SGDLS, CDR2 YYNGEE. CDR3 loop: CASSAPGTSANEQFF. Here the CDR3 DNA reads TGTGCCAGCAGCGCCCCCGGGACTAGCGCCAATGAGCAGTTCTTC.

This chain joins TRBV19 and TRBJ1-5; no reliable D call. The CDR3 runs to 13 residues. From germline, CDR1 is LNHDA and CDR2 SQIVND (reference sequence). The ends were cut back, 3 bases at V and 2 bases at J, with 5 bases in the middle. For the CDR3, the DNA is TGTGCCAGTAGTATTGAGGGCAATCAGCCCCAGCATTTT. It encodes CASSIEGNQPQHF.

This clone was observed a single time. CDR3 in DNA: TGTGCCAGCAGCTTGGGTCAGGGGTATGAAAAACTGTTTTTT. It codes for CASSLGQGYEKLFF. This chain uses TRBV7-9 with TRBJ1-4, with a tentative D call TRBD1 (6 bases). This CDR3 has 14 amino acids. The germline gives CDR1 SEHNR, CDR2 FQNEAQ (reference sequence). The V gene lost 3 bases and the J gene lost 6 bases, with 11 bases spanning the gap.

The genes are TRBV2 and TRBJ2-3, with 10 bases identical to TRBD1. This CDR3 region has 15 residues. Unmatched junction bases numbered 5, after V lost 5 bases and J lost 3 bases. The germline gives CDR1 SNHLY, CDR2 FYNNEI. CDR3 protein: CASSPGQGFTDTQYF. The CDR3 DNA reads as TGTGCCAGCAGTCCGGGACAGGGGTTTACAGATACGCAGTATTTT.

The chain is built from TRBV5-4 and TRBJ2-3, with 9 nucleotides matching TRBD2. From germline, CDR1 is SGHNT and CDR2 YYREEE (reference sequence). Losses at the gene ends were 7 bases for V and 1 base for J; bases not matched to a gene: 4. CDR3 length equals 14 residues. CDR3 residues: CASDSGGGTDTQYF. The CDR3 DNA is TGTGCCAGCGATAGCGGGGGAGGCACAGATACGCAGTATTTT.

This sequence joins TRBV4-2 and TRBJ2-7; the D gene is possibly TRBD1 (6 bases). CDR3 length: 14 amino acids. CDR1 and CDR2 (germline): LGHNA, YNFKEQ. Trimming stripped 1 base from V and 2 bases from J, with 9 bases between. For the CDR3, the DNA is TGTGCCAGCAGCCAAGTAAAGGGGGCCTACGAGCAGTACTTC. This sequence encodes CASSQVKGAYEQYF.

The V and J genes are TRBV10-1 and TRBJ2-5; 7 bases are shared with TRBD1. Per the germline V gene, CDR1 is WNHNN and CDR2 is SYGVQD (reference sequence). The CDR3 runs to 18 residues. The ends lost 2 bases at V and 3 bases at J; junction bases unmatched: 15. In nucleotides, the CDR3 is TGCGCCAGCAGTGAGGGTAAAATGAGGGACAGATTAGAAGAGACCCAGTACTTC. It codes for CASSEGKMRDRLEETQYF.

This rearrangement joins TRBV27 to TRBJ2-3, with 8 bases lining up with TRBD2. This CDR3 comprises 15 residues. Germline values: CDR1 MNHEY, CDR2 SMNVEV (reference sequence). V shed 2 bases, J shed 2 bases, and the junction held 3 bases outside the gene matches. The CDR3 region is CASSLTSGNTDTQYF. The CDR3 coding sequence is TGTGCCAGCAGTTTAACTAGCGGAAACACAGATACGCAGTATTTT.

CDR3 amino acids: CASSFRGGQGVGANYGYTF. As DNA, the CDR3 is TGTGCCAGCAGCTTCCGAGGAGGACAGGGAGTTGGAGCTAACTATGGCTACACCTTC. V is TRBV11-1 and J is TRBJ1-2; 8 bases match TRBD1. Germline-derived CDR1 and CDR2 are SGHAT and FQDESV (reference sequence). Unmatched junction bases numbered 15, after V lost 3 bases and J lost 0 bases. CDR3 length: 19 amino acids.

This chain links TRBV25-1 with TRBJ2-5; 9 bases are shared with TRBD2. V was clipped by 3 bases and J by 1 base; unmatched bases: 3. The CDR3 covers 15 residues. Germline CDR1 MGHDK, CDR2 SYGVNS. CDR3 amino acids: CASSDAGGPQETQYF. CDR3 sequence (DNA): TGTGCCAGCAGTGATGCGGGAGGGCCCCAAGAGACCCAGTACTTC.

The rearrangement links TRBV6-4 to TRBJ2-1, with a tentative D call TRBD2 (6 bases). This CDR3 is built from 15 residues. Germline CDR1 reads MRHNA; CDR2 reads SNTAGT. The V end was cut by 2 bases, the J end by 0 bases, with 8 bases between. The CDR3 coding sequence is TGTGCCAGCAGTGACGTTAGCGGCTCCTACAATGAGCAGTTCTTC. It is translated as CASSDVSGSYNEQFF.